This TCR beta chain derives from a study of long-term antiretroviral therapy in people with HIV. Study outcomes and limitations: The repertoire was dominated at all time points by clones expanded before ART.

Remarks on this clone: The antigen remains unidentified.

immunoSEQ v3.0 was run at survey level. Sequencing was intended to reach 40,000-50,000 T-cell genomes per sample. Using immunoSEQ multiplex PCR, the repertoire was profiled, and TCRdb retains in-frame clones only, with some absent. The sample includes approximately 35,000 clones, roughly 94% of them seen just once. Two or more post-ART PBMC samples, plus at least one pre-ART sample, were available for each donor. In the United States, treatment was given to all participants with HIV. CDR1 is LNHDA, CDR2 SQIVND, per germline (reference sequence). The V segment lost 3 bases and the J segment 4 bases; nucleotides outside the gene matches: 4. The CDR3 spans 14 residues.

This sequence joins TRBV19 and TRBJ1-2, with 8 nucleotides matching TRBD1. Here the sequenced sample was unsorted PBMCs, taken 4.1 years after starting antiretroviral therapy. This clonotype was obtained from a woman aged 45-59 years with HIV. CDR3 in DNA: TGTGCCAGTAGTATCGACAGGGGTGGCTATGGCTACACCTTC. Its translation: CASSIDRGGYGYTF.